The 24 T cell receptor beta chains listed next were all sequenced from one sample in a study of blood T cell repertoires in COVID-19. Profiling relied on immunoSEQ multiplex PCR, and the TCRdb table lists in-frame clones only, not all of them. In the table there are 85,000 to 100,000 clones, roughly 80% of which are singletons. The source material was peripheral blood. The receptors here all came from a human donor in a cohort sampled during active COVID-19.

J is TRBJ1-2 and V is TRBV12-3 or TRBV12-4; maybe TRBD1 (5 bases). This CDR3 has 13 residues. Trimming left V 7 bases short and J 5 bases short, with 14 bases between. The CDR3 reads CASTPEGIYGYTF. The DNA of the CDR3 is TGTGCCAGCACCCCGGAGGGGATTTATGGCTACACCTTC.

V usage is TRBV7-8 and J usage is TRBJ1-5; the D is unclear. Germline loops: CDR1 SGHVS, CDR2 FQNEAQ. The CDR3 spans 13 residues. Trimming left V 1 base short and J 5 bases short, with 6 bases between. DNA for the CDR3: TGTGCCAGCAGCTTAGTAGAAGATCAGCCCCAGCATTTT. It is translated as CASSLVEDQPQHF.

The count of this clone is one. The chain combines TRBV6-5 with TRBJ2-1, with a weak D call TRBD1 (5 bases). The ends were cut back, 2 bases at V and 6 bases at J, with 17 bases in the middle. CDR1 is MNHEY and CDR2 is SVGAGI in the germline V gene. This CDR3 spans 16 amino acids. CDR3 sequence reads: CASSYVRTQTSNEQFF. CDR3 DNA: TGTGCCAGCAGTTACGTCCGGACACAGACTTCCAATGAGCAGTTCTTC.

This clone is a singleton in its sample. The chain recombines TRBV5-6 with TRBJ1-1; D unresolved. This CDR3 is built from 15 residues. Germline-derived CDR1 and CDR2 are SGHDT and YYEEEE. V was cut by 2 bases and J by 1 base, with 12 bases left in between. The CDR3 DNA reads as TGTGCCAGCAGCTTCAACCCGACGGGGAACACTGAAGCTTTCTTT. Translation: CASSFNPTGNTEAFF.

The chain is built from TRBV6-2 or TRBV6-3 and TRBJ2-7, with D perhaps TRBD2 (5 bases). Trimming stripped 5 bases from V and 0 bases from J, with 11 bases between. The germline V gene encodes CDR1 MNHEY and CDR2 SVGEGT. CDR3 length: 14 amino acids. CDR3 amino acids: CASSLAWASYEQYF. CDR3 nucleotides: TGTGCCAGCAGTCTAGCTTGGGCCTCCTACGAGCAGTACTTC.

The V gene is TRBV28, the J gene TRBJ1-6; 8 bases map to TRBD1. This CDR3 region has 16 residues. The ends lost 6 bases at V and 2 bases at J; junction bases unmatched: 6. Germline values: CDR1 MDHEN, CDR2 SYDVKM. This CDR3 reads CASRKTGVTYNSPLHF. CDR3 DNA: TGTGCCAGCAGAAAGACAGGGGTCACCTATAATTCACCCCTCCACTTT.

This clone was picked up a small number of times. The V call is TRBV18, the J call TRBJ1-3; 8 positions agree with TRBD1. Germline assignment: CDR1 KGHSH and CDR2 LQKENI. V lost 2 bases, J lost 2 bases, and 8 bases stayed unmatched. The CDR3 is 17 amino acids. CDR3 residues: CASSPKVRTGPGNTIYF. In DNA, the CDR3 is TGTGCCAGCTCACCAAAGGTTCGGACAGGGCCTGGAAACACCATATATTTT.

The chain is built from TRBV5-1 and TRBJ1-1, with a possible D match to TRBD1 (5 bases). V lost 4 bases and J 1 base, leaving 14 bases between the germline ends. The CDR3 is made up of 15 amino acids. Germline CDR1 is SGHRS and CDR2 is YFSETQ. CDR3 sequence (DNA): TGCGCCAGCAGCGGGGACGGGCGGGGGAACACTGAAGCTTTCTTT. It is translated as CASSGDGRGNTEAFF.

V is TRBV7-9 and J is TRBJ2-5; 13 bases are shared with TRBD2. With 4 bases clipped from V and 3 bases from J, the junction kept 8 bases outside the gene matches. The CDR3 contains 17 residues. CDR1 is SEHNR and CDR2 is FQNEAQ in the germline V gene (reference sequence). CDR3 DNA sequence: TGTGCCAGCAGCTCCCCGGGACTAGCGGGGCTAAAAGAGACCCAGTACTTC. Encoded protein: CASSSPGLAGLKETQYF.

The V and J genes are TRBV19 and TRBJ2-3, with 8 bases lining up with TRBD2. V trimming: 3 bases; J trimming: 4 bases; junction bases outside the gene matches: 6. The CDR3 spans 15 residues. The germline CDR1 and CDR2 sequences are LNHDA and SQIVND (reference sequence). CDR3 nucleotides: TGTGCCAGTAGTATCATTTTGCGGGGGGCAGATACGCAGTATTTT. This gives the protein CASSIILRGADTQYF.

The genes are TRBV20-1 and TRBJ1-2; 8 bases align to TRBD1. V was pared by 3 bases and J by 1 base, with 4 bases of the junction left unmatched. CDR3 length: 14 residues. Per the germline V gene, CDR1 is DFQATT and CDR2 is SNEGSKA (reference sequence). DNA of the CDR3: TGCAGTGCTAGTACGACAGGGGATAACTATGGCTACACCTTC. It encodes CSASTTGDNYGYTF.

CDR3 protein: CASSQDRYGYTF. CDR3 coding DNA: TGCGCCAGCAGCCAAGACCGCTATGGCTACACCTTC. The gene calls are TRBV4-1 and TRBJ1-2; D call uncertain. Trimming shortened V by 0 bases and J by 4 bases, and 3 bases separated the two germline ends. The germline V gene encodes CDR1 MGHRA and CDR2 YSYEKL. The length of the CDR3 is 12 residues.

The rearrangement uses TRBV6-5 and TRBJ1-3; TRBD1 matches 7 bases. This CDR3 is 15 amino acids long. V was clipped by 6 bases and J by 4 bases; unmatched bases: 9. The germline V gene encodes CDR1 MNHEY and CDR2 SVGAGI. The CDR3 loop is CASSPLTGTGNTIYF. DNA of the CDR3: TGTGCCAGCAGCCCGTTGACAGGGACGGGAAACACCATATATTTT.

This clone came up once. The chain combines TRBV5-1 with TRBJ2-7, with 7 bases fitting TRBD2. Germline CDR1 and CDR2: SGHRS and YFSETQ. CDR3 length: 15 residues. V lost 3 bases and J lost 0; bases outside the gene matches: 6. The CDR3, as DNA: TGCGCCAGCAGCTCCGGGGGGACGAGCTCCTACGAGCAGTACTTC. Its translation is CASSSGGTSSYEQYF.

J is TRBJ1-3 and V is TRBV14; D might be TRBD1 (6 bases). The germline V and J ends were trimmed by 4 bases and 2 bases, with 12 bases remaining between them. The CDR3 loop spans 15 amino acids. CDR1 is SGHDN and CDR2 is FVKESK in the germline V gene. CDR3 DNA sequence: TGTGCCAGCAGCCCCGACAGGACTCCTGGAAACACCATATATTTT. Translating it yields CASSPDRTPGNTIYF.

The gene calls are TRBV25-1 and TRBJ1-2; unclear D gene. Germline V lookup: CDR1 MGHDK, CDR2 SYGVNS. The CDR3 has 11 residues. V was cut by 4 bases and J by 7 bases, with 7 bases left in between. CDR3 region: CASSAGGGYTF. The CDR3 DNA follows: TGTGCCAGCAGTGCGGGAGGTGGCTACACCTTC.

This chain uses TRBV5-1 with TRBJ2-3; tentatively, D is TRBD2 (6 bases). Trimming removed 4 bases from V and 9 bases from J, with 15 bases in between. Germline loops: CDR1 SGHRS, CDR2 YFSETQ. The CDR3 extends over 13 amino acids. CDR3 protein: CASSRNQGGTQYF. The DNA of the CDR3 is TGCGCCAGCAGCCGGAACCAGGGAGGCACGCAGTATTTT.

The rearrangement joins TRBV5-1 to TRBJ2-1, with D perhaps matching TRBD2 (5 bases). Per the germline V gene, CDR1 is SGHRS and CDR2 is YFSETQ. The CDR3 has 15 amino acids. V was shortened by 4 bases and J by 5 bases, with 16 bases between the two germline ends. The CDR3 loop is CASSQQRTGDNEQFF. In nucleotides, the CDR3 is TGCGCCAGCAGCCAACAGCGGACCGGAGACAATGAGCAGTTCTTC.

The chain uses TRBV19 and TRBJ2-7; possibly TRBD1 for D (6 bases). V was clipped by 6 bases and J by 6 bases, with 18 bases between them. This CDR3 is built from 14 residues. CDR1 and CDR2 from the germline V gene are LNHDA and SQIVND (reference sequence). CDR3 bases: TGTGCCAGTAGCCGAGATCCAGGGGTTGGCGAGCAGTACTTC. Protein: CASSRDPGVGEQYF.

This clone was seen once. This rearrangement joins TRBV11-3 to TRBJ1-1; D is ambiguous. CDR1 is SGHNT and CDR2 is YENEEA in the germline V gene. V lost 5 bases, J lost 3 bases, and 10 bases lay in between. The CDR3 is 13 residues long. CDR3 DNA sequence: TGTGCCAGCAGCCTCCAGGAGGACACTGAAGCTTTCTTT. This gives the protein CASSLQEDTEAFF.

The chain joins TRBV9 to TRBJ1-1, with D possibly being TRBD1 (5 bases). The V end was cut by 0 bases, the J end by 2 bases, with 8 bases between. Germline lookup yields CDR1 SGDLS and CDR2 YYNGEE. This CDR3 spans 14 amino acids. CDR3 DNA: TGTGCCAGCAGCGTAGGACAGTACAACACTGAAGCTTTCTTT. The encoded protein is CASSVGQYNTEAFF.

The rearrangement links TRBV28 to TRBJ2-7; D ambiguous. This CDR3 has 12 residues. From germline, CDR1 is MDHEN and CDR2 SYDVKM. The ends were cut back, 5 bases at V and 3 bases at J, with 8 bases in the middle. CDR3 sequence (DNA): TGTGCCAGCAGTCTCAACTACTACGAGCAGTACTTC. Residues: CASSLNYYEQYF.

A single count supports this clone. The gene calls are TRBV3-1 (or the pseudogene TRBV3-2) and TRBJ2-1, with 8 bases matching TRBD1. V was clipped by 7 bases and J by 0 bases; unmatched bases: 2. The CDR3 extends over 14 amino acids. Germline V gene lookup returns CDR1 LGHDT and CDR2 YNNKEL (reference sequence). The CDR3 bases are TGTGCCAGCACCGACAGGGGCTCCTACAATGAGCAGTTCTTC. Translating gives CASTDRGSYNEQFF.

This chain connects TRBV10-2 to TRBJ2-1; 11 nucleotides match TRBD2. Germline V CDR1 and CDR2: WSHSY, SAAADI. This CDR3 has 14 amino acids. V shed 7 bases, J shed 8 bases, and the junction held 7 bases outside the gene matches. In nucleotides, the CDR3 is TGCGCCAGCAAAATGACTAGCGGGATCCATGAGCAGTTCTTC. This gives the protein CASKMTSGIHEQFF.